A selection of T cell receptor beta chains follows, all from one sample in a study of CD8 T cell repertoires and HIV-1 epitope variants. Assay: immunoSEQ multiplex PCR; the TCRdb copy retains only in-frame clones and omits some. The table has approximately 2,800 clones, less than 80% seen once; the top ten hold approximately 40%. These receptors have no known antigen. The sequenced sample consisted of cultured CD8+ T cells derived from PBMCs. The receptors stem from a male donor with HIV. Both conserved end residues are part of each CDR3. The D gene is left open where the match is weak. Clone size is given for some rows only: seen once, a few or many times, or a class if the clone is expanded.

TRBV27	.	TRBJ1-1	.	TGTGCCAGCATCCGAGGGGGGGGCACTGAAGCTTTCTTT	CASIRGGGTEAFF
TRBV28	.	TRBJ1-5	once	TGTGCCAGCAGTCTGGGGGATTCCAATCAGCCCCAGCATTTT	CASSLGDSNQPQHF
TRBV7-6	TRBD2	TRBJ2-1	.	TGTGCCAGCAGCCCTACTCTAGCGGATTCCTACAATGAGCAGTTCTTC	CASSPTLADSYNEQFF
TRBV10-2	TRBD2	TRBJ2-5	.	TGCGCCAGCAGTGAGTCGGTTAGCGGGGGGCAAGAGACCCAGTACTTC	CASSESVSGGQETQYF
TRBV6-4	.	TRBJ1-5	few	TGTGCCAGCAGATCCGTACAGGAAAATCAGCCCCAGCATTTT	CASRSVQENQPQHF
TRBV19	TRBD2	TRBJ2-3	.	TGTGCCAGTAGTATAGTAGCGGGAGCAGTAGATACGCAGTATTTT	CASSIVAGAVDTQYF
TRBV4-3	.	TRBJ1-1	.	TGCGCCAGCAGCCAAGAGGAGCGACCCGACACTGAAGCTTTCTTT	CASSQEERPDTEAFF
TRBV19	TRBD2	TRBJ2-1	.	TGTGCCAGTAGTATACAGCCGGGACTAGCGGGAGATTTCTTAGATGAGCAGTTCTTC	CASSIQPGLAGDFLDEQFF
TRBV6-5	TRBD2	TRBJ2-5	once	TGTGCCAGCAGTTACTCCGGGACTAGCGGCCAAGAGACCCAGTACTTC	CASSYSGTSGQETQYF
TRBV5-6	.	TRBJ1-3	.	TGTGCCAGCAGCTTCATAACTGGAAACACCATATATTTT	CASSFITGNTIYF
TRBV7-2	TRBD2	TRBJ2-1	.	TGTGCCAGCAGTTTTGCGGGGGGGTCCTACAATGAGCAGTTCTTC	CASSFAGGSYNEQFF
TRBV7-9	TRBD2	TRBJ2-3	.	TGTGCCAGCAGCACTACTAGCGGGGGACCAGATACGCAGTATTTT	CASSTTSGGPDTQYF
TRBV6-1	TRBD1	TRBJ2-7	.	TGTGCCAGCAGTGAAATTTTTAGAGGGACAGGGGGCCTCTACGAGCAGTACTTC	CASSEIFRGTGGLYEQYF
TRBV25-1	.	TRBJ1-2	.	TGTGCCAGCAGTGAGGGTTTAGCAAGGAACTATGGCTACACCTTC	CASSEGLARNYGYTF
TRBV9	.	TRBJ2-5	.	TGTGCCAGCAGCGTAGAGTCCTACACGCCCGAGACCCAGTACTTC	CASSVESYTPETQYF
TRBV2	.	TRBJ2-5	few	TGTGCCAGCAGTGATCCGGACAGCGCTTGGGGGACCCAGTACTTC	CASSDPDSAWGTQYF
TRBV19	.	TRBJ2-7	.	TGTGCCAGTAGTTCGAGGGAGACCCCCTACGAGCAGTACTTC	CASSSRETPYEQYF
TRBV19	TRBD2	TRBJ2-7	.	TGTGCCAGTAGTATTACCGGGGGGTCTGGAGAGCAGTACTTC	CASSITGGSGEQYF
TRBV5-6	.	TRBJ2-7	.	TGTGCCAGCAGCTTGGGTACCGGCTACGAGCAGTACTTC	CASSLGTGYEQYF
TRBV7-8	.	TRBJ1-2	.	TGTGCCAGCAGCTTAGAAGAGGTTTCGAACTATGGCTACACCTTC	CASSLEEVSNYGYTF
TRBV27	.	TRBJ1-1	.	TGTGCCAGCAGTTCCCAGACAGCCCTAGGACGGAACACTGAAGCTTTCTTT	CASSSQTALGRNTEAFF
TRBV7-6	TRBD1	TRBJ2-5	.	TGTGCCAGCAGACCCGGGACAGGGTGGCAAGAGACCCAGTACTTC	CASRPGTGWQETQYF
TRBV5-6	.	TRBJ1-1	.	TGTGCCAGCAGTTCTTCCTCCCGTGGGACTTGGAACACTGAAGCTTTCTTT	CASSSSSRGTWNTEAFF
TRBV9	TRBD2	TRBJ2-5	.	TGTGCCAGCAGCGGCCGGGACTATGAGCGGCAGACCCAGTACTTC	CASSGRDYERQTQYF
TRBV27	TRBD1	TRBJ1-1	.	TGTGCCAGCAGTTCCCCCGGGACAGGGGTGATTTCCACTGAAGCTTTCTTT	CASSSPGTGVISTEAFF
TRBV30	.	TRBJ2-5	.	TGTGCCTGGATCGGGGGTATGACGGAGACCCAGTACTTC	CAWIGGMTETQYF
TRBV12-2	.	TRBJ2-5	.	TGTGCAAGTCGCTTAGTATTTGGCGGGACTAGCGGGAGGCTTGGAGAGACCCAGTACTTC	CASRLVFGGTSGRLGETQYF
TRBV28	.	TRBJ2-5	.	TGTGCCAGCAGTTTGATAGTAGAGACCCAGTACTTC	CASSLIVETQYF
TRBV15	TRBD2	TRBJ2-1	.	TGTGCCACCAGCCTCAGACTAGCGGGGGGTAATGAGCAGTTCTTC	CATSLRLAGGNEQFF